The 26 T cell receptor beta chains given below trace back to one sample, sequenced in a study of shared clonotypes between healthy human individuals. The repertoire was sequenced with immunoSEQ multiplex PCR; TCRdb's copy has only in-frame clones and lacks some. The sample lists 2 million to 2.5 million clones, about 90% occurring once. Sequencing was carried out using naive CD4+ T cells from PBMCs. The subset is: CD45RA+ positively selected. Receptors originate from a man aged 18 to 35 in good health. Some clones in this sample may be carry-over from other donors' samples.

V gene TRBV6-1 combines with J gene TRBJ2-3; D is undetermined. CDR1 is MNHNS and CDR2 is SASEGT in the germline V gene. The CDR3 is made up of 13 amino acids. V dropped 2 bases and J dropped 6 bases, with 9 bases sitting between them. CDR3 nucleotide sequence: TGTGCCAGCAGTGAATATAGACTCGATACGCAGTATTTT. It yields the protein CASSEYRLDTQYF.

This chain joins TRBV25-1 and TRBJ2-1, with 9 nucleotides matching TRBD2. The CDR3 is 17 residues long. CDR1 and CDR2 (germline): MGHDK, SYGVNS. V shed 1 base and J 7 bases; nucleotides not matched to a gene: 11. This CDR3 is CASSESYSGSFGNEQFF. CDR3 DNA sequence: TGTGCCAGCAGTGAATCCTATAGCGGGAGCTTCGGGAATGAGCAGTTCTTC. Looking up the rest from reference TRBV25-1 and TRBJ2-1 gives the full variable domain: EADIYQTPRYLVIGTGKKITLECSQTMGHDKMYWYQQDPGMELHLIHYSYGVNSTEKGDLSSESTVSRIRTEHFPLTLESARPSHTSQYLCASSESYSGSFGNEQFFGPGTRLTVL.

This chain connects TRBV4-2 to TRBJ2-5; 9 bases align to TRBD2. V was pared by 0 bases and J by 1 base, with 9 bases of the junction left unmatched. CDR1 is LGHNA and CDR2 is YNFKEQ in the germline V gene. The CDR3 is 18 amino acids. DNA for the CDR3: TGTGCCAGCAGCCAAGAGGGCCTGCGGGAGGGCCTCCAAGAGACCCAGTACTTC. Translated: CASSQEGLREGLQETQYF.

This chain links TRBV7-9 with TRBJ2-7; no clear D gene. The V gene lost 0 bases and the J gene lost 2 bases, with 8 bases spanning the gap. This CDR3 spans 14 amino acids. The germline V gene encodes CDR1 SEHNR and CDR2 FQNEAQ (reference sequence). The CDR3 here is CASSLAEFTYEQYF. The CDR3 region has the DNA TGTGCCAGCAGCTTAGCGGAGTTCACCTACGAGCAGTACTTC. Full variable domain (remainder filled in from reference TRBV7-9 and TRBJ2-7): DTGVSQNPRHKITKRGQNVTFRCDPISEHNRLYWYRQTLGQGPEFLTYFQNEAQLEKSRLLSDRFSAERPKGSFSTLEIQRTEQGDSAMYLCASSLAEFTYEQYFGPGTRLTVT.

The CDR3 protein is CATRHPGQGFQPQHF. The CDR3 coding sequence is TGCGCCACCAGGCACCCGGGACAGGGATTTCAGCCCCAGCATTTT. This chain links TRBV10-2 with TRBJ1-5; 9 nucleotides match TRBD1. The CDR3 has 15 residues. With 10 bases clipped from V and 6 bases from J, the junction kept 13 bases outside the gene matches. Germline V lookup: CDR1 WSHSY, CDR2 SAAADI.

V is TRBV5-6 and J is TRBJ2-3; 10 nucleotides line up with TRBD2. V shed 3 bases, J shed 8 bases, and the junction held 12 bases outside the gene matches. The germline CDR1 and CDR2 sequences are SGHDT and YYEEEE. The CDR3 runs 16 residues. CDR3 protein: CASSYGLAEVVGTQYF. CDR3 bases: TGTGCCAGCAGCTACGGACTAGCGGAGGTGGTGGGTACGCAGTATTTT.

The chain is built from TRBV28 and TRBJ2-7; D may correspond to TRBD1 or TRBD2 (6 bases each). This CDR3 is built from 15 residues. Germline lookup yields CDR1 MDHEN and CDR2 SYDVKM. The V end was cut by 6 bases, the J end by 3 bases, with 18 bases between. CDR3: CASSPPGATRYEQYF. The CDR3 region has the DNA TGTGCCAGCAGCCCCCCGGGGGCTACCCGCTACGAGCAGTACTTC.

The chain couples TRBV5-1 to TRBJ2-5, with 9 bases aligning to TRBD1. After removal of 3 bases from V and 5 bases from J, the junction contained 8 bases not matched to a gene. Germline CDR1 and CDR2: SGHRS and YFSETQ. This CDR3 contains 15 residues. The CDR3 protein is CASSSRDRVMETQYF. The CDR3 bases are TGCGCCAGCAGCTCCCGGGACAGGGTAATGGAGACCCAGTACTTC.

The chain recombines TRBV10-3 with TRBJ2-7; 10 nucleotides line up with TRBD1. With V trimmed by 10 bases and J by 4 bases, 4 bases remained unmatched. The CDR3 loop spans 12 amino acids. CDR1 and CDR2 from the germline V gene are ENHRY and SYGVKD. The CDR3 loop reads CARWDRGYEQYF. As DNA, the CDR3 is TGTGCCAGATGGGACAGGGGATACGAGCAGTACTTC.

The chain employs TRBV19 and TRBJ1-2; D ambiguous. This CDR3 region has 13 residues. Trimming took 10 bases from V and 4 from J, leaving 16 bases between them. CDR1 is LNHDA and CDR2 is SQIVND in the germline V gene (reference sequence). CDR3 sequence: CAKGHPPLYGYTF. DNA of the CDR3: TGTGCCAAGGGCCACCCGCCACTCTATGGCTACACCTTC. Supplemented by reference TRBV19 and TRBJ1-2, the full variable domain reads DGGITQSPKYLFRKEGQNVTLSCEQNLNHDAMYWYRQDPGQGLRLIYYSQIVNDFQKGDIAEGYSVSREKKESFPLTVTSAQKNPTAFYLCAKGHPPLYGYTFGSGTRLTVV.

The chain uses TRBV11-2 and TRBJ2-7; no firm D call. The CDR3 is made up of 16 amino acids. The germline V and J ends were trimmed by 5 bases and 3 bases, with 20 bases remaining between them. Per the germline V gene, CDR1 is SGHAT and CDR2 is FQNNGV. CDR3 residues: CASSPSPGGWLYEQYF. Here the CDR3 DNA reads TGTGCCAGCAGCCCGAGTCCGGGCGGATGGCTCTACGAGCAGTACTTC.

The genes are TRBV11-3 and TRBJ2-1; no definite D call. Germline V lookup: CDR1 SGHNT, CDR2 YENEEA. CDR3 length: 13 amino acids. V dropped 5 bases and J dropped 5 bases, with 10 bases sitting between them. CDR3: CASSPSVHNEQFF. Written as DNA, the CDR3 is TGTGCCAGCAGCCCCTCGGTCCACAATGAGCAGTTCTTC.

This clone was observed once. The V and J genes are TRBV7-9 and TRBJ1-1; D is unresolved. The germline CDR1 and CDR2 sequences are SEHNR and FQNEAQ (reference sequence). CDR3 length equals 12 residues. Trimming stripped 3 bases from V and 11 bases from J, with 13 bases between. The CDR3, as DNA: TGTGCCAGCAGCTTGAACGCCCCGGGGGCTTTCTTT. It codes for CASSLNAPGAFF.

The table lists this clone with a count of one. The same CDR3 also results from other DNA sequences found in this sample. The rearrangement links TRBV28 to TRBJ2-7; TRBD2 matches at 7 bases. The CDR3 extends over 15 amino acids. The V segment lost 2 bases and the J segment 0 bases; nucleotides outside the gene matches: 4. The germline gives CDR1 MDHEN, CDR2 SYDVKM. In DNA form, the CDR3 reads TGTGCCAGCAGTTTAGGGGCTAGCGGCTCCTACGAGCAGTACTTC. Translation gives CASSLGASGSYEQYF. Variable domain in full (rest from reference TRBV28 and TRBJ2-7): DVKVTQSSRYLVKRTGEKVFLECVQDMDHENMFWYRQDPGLGLRLIYFSYDVKMKEKGDIPEGYSVSREKKERFSLILESASTNQTSMYLCASSLGASGSYEQYFGPGTRLTVT.

The CDR3 loop is CASSKTETQYF. CDR3 coding DNA: TGTGCCAGCAGTAAGACGGAGACCCAGTACTTC. The chain recombines TRBV11-2 with TRBJ2-5; no reliable D call. The V gene lost 6 bases and the J gene lost 5 bases, with 7 bases spanning the gap. The V gene's germline CDR1 is SGHAT and CDR2 FQNNGV. The CDR3 is 11 residues long.

CDR3 amino acids: CAISESRVAGGNEQFF. For the CDR3, the DNA is TGTGCCATCAGTGAGTCGAGAGTAGCGGGAGGGAATGAGCAGTTCTTC. J is TRBJ2-1 and V is TRBV10-3; 11 bases are shared with TRBD2. Germline V CDR1 and CDR2: ENHRY, SYGVKD. This CDR3 region has 16 residues. Trimming cost V 0 bases and J 7 bases; bases outside gene matches: 5.

The chain has TRBV6-1 and TRBJ1-2; D not certain. The V end lost 4 bases, the J end lost 4 bases, and 7 bases lay between the germline ends. Per germline, CDR1 MNHNS and CDR2 SASEGT. The CDR3 extends over 12 amino acids. The CDR3 sequence: CASSVSFYGYTF. CDR3 bases: TGTGCCAGCAGTGTCTCTTTCTATGGCTACACCTTC.

This chain joins TRBV6-1 and TRBJ2-1; 9 bases line up with TRBD2. Germline CDR1 and CDR2: MNHNS and SASEGT. CDR3 length equals 18 residues. J gave up 5 bases and V 4 bases, and 15 bases lay outside the gene matches. CDR3 region: CASSVQRGAGGKNNEQFF. CDR3 bases: TGTGCCAGCAGTGTTCAACGGGGAGCGGGAGGTAAGAACAATGAGCAGTTCTTC.

V and J are TRBV7-3 and TRBJ1-1, with 7 bases identical to TRBD1. Germline V gives CDR1 SGHTA, CDR2 FQGTGA. The CDR3 contains 14 residues. V shed 6 bases and J 0 bases; nucleotides not matched to a gene: 4. The CDR3 sequence is CASRPDRMNTEAFF. CDR3 nucleotide sequence: TGTGCCAGCAGGCCGGACAGGATGAACACTGAAGCTTTCTTT.

In the case of this clone: This sample includes further DNA sequences coding for the same CDR3. For the CDR3, the DNA is TGCGCCAGCAGCCCCCCCCTAGCGGGAGGGCCAGATACGCAGTATTTT. Its translation: CASSPPLAGGPDTQYF. This chain joins TRBV5-1 and TRBJ2-3; 12 nucleotides match TRBD2. CDR3 length: 16 amino acids. The V gene end was trimmed by 4 bases and the J gene end by 4 bases; junction bases not matched to a gene: 7. Germline CDR1 and CDR2: SGHRS and YFSETQ.

The V call is TRBV28, the J call TRBJ2-1; no firm D call. This CDR3 comprises 11 residues. V lost 2 bases and J lost 10, with 6 bases in between. Germline V gene lookup returns CDR1 MDHEN and CDR2 SYDVKM. CDR3 loop: CASSLGEEQFF. The CDR3 bases are TGTGCCAGCAGTTTAGGCGAGGAGCAGTTCTTC.

The chain is built from TRBV28 and TRBJ1-2; a possible D gene is TRBD1 (5 bases). Germline V gene sequence: CDR1 MDHEN, CDR2 SYDVKM. Trimming left V 6 bases short and J 7 bases short, with 18 bases between. The CDR3 has 14 residues. The DNA of the CDR3 is TGTGCCAGCAGCAGCCCCGGGACCCGAAGTGGCTACACCTTC. Residues: CASSSPGTRSGYTF.

The J gene is TRBJ2-7, the V gene TRBV28, with TRBD2 as a possible D gene (5 bases). V was trimmed by 8 bases and J by 2 bases, leaving 19 bases between them. Per the germline V gene, CDR1 is MDHEN and CDR2 is SYDVKM. CDR3 length equals 15 residues. CDR3 sequence reads: CASRSLGSSAYEQYF. DNA of the CDR3: TGTGCCAGCCGATCACTAGGGAGCTCAGCCTACGAGCAGTACTTC. Full variable domain (outside the CDR3, taken from reference TRBV28 and TRBJ2-7): DVKVTQSSRYLVKRTGEKVFLECVQDMDHENMFWYRQDPGLGLRLIYFSYDVKMKEKGDIPEGYSVSREKKERFSLILESASTNQTSMYLCASRSLGSSAYEQYFGPGTRLTVT.

The V call is TRBV18, the J call TRBJ1-5, with TRBD1 identical over 9 bases. CDR1 and CDR2 from the germline V gene are KGHSH and LQKENI. The CDR3 has 17 residues. Germline trimming cut 6 bases from V and 7 bases from J; bases unmatched to any gene: 16. CDR3 region: CASSPLRTTGGKQPQHF. CDR3 DNA: TGTGCCAGCTCGCCCCTTAGAACGACAGGGGGAAAACAGCCCCAGCATTTT.

This sequence joins TRBV6-1 and TRBJ1-2; no definite D call. V was pared by 5 bases and J by 2 bases, with 9 bases between. CDR1 and CDR2 from the germline V gene are MNHNS and SASEGT. The CDR3 totals 13 residues. CDR3: CASSMTGNYGYTF. The CDR3 bases are TGTGCCAGCAGTATGACGGGAAACTATGGCTACACCTTC.

The rearrangement links TRBV9 to TRBJ2-1; tentative D call: TRBD2 (5 bases). This CDR3 spans 16 amino acids. V lost 0 bases and J 4 bases, leaving 14 bases between the germline ends. Germline loops: CDR1 SGDLS, CDR2 YYNGEE. For the CDR3, the DNA is TGTGCCAGCAGCGTAGGAAGCCGGGAACGATACAATGAGCAGTTCTTC. Its translation is CASSVGSRERYNEQFF.